This TCR beta chain was sequenced during a study of CD8+CD57+ T cells in acquired aplastic anemia. At the level of the study: Healthy-donor CD4+ cells averaged about 9.8 million reads. Findings and limits, study-wide: Patients shared twenty-nine CD8+ CDR3 sequences with controls. Levels of CD8+ Simpson's diversity were not significantly distinct in patients versus controls.

TCR beta VDJ and CDR3 profiling used genomic DNA as template. TCRdb re-called the reads through MiXCR, storing one row per CDR3 protein. The data contain more than 150,000 distinct CDR3 sequences, 40% to 50% of them seen just once; the ten biggest clones take up about 2.9%. In its sample, this clonotype was seen a few times. What it binds is not known. The J segment lost 0 bases and the V segment lost 3 bases, leaving 7 bases of the junction unmatched. The CDR3 runs to 17 residues. Germline values: CDR1 MGHDK, CDR2 SYGVNS. The specimen sequenced was sorted CD4+, CD8+, or CD8+CD57+ T cells (not recorded which) from PBMCs. The receptor was derived from a human donor in good health. The chain joins TRBV25-1 to TRBJ2-3, with 9 bases that match TRBD2. CDR3 sequence (DNA): TGTGCCAGCAGTGAGGGGCTAGCGGGGCCAAGCACAGATACGCAGTATTTT. This codes for CASSEGLAGPSTDTQYF.